A selection of T cell receptor beta chains follows, all from one sample in a study of shared clonotypes between healthy human individuals. Produced via immunoSEQ multiplex PCR; TCRdb's table is partial and in-frame only. The sample contains about 2 million clones, over 85% of which appear only once. The specimen was naive CD4+ T cells sorted from blood. Source of these receptors: a man aged 18 to 29 in good health. Both conserved end residues are part of each CDR3. A D gene is named only where the DNA matches it firmly.

TRBV4-3	16	-	TRBJ1-4	CASSLGSLPTNEKLFF
TRBV5-1	17	-	TRBJ1-4	CASSLAVWGGTNEKLFF
TRBV10-3	14	TRBD1	TRBJ1-5	CAISDTGGNQPQHF
TRBV11-2	17	-	TRBJ2-7	CASSRHIERAWRPEQYF
TRBV5-1	14	-	TRBJ1-2	CASSLDGSNYGYTF
TRBV5-4	17	-	TRBJ1-1	CASSYPTPGTGDTEAFF
TRBV7-2	14	-	TRBJ2-5	CASSLSGPRKTQYF
TRBV5-6	15	-	TRBJ1-2	CASSLGGDAGYGYTF
TRBV28	15	-	TRBJ2-5	CASSSGSLARETQYF
TRBV5-4	14	TRBD1	TRBJ2-7	CASSLQGAKYEQYF
TRBV10-3	15	TRBD1	TRBJ2-2	CAISDGTGVTGELFF
TRBV6-5	13	-	TRBJ1-1	CASSYSWSAEAFF
TRBV9	15	TRBD1	TRBJ1-3	CASSGTGASGNTIYF
TRBV6-1	12	-	TRBJ2-1	CASSSSFNEQFF
TRBV2	14	-	TRBJ1-1	CASRRVGANTEAFF
TRBV6-4	15	-	TRBJ2-5	CASSDRDGRCETQYF
TRBV5-1	15	TRBD1	TRBJ2-3	CASSFDRGWSDTQYF
TRBV18	13	-	TRBJ1-2	CASSPPVGYGYTF
TRBV10-1	13	-	TRBJ1-2	CASSENLWQPRTF
TRBV18	13	-	TRBJ2-7	CASSPPGRDEQYF
TRBV4-1	15	-	TRBJ2-7	CASSISGGEAYEQYF
TRBV10-3	17	-	TRBJ2-2	CAIWGGRGVPNTGELFF
TRBV5-1	16	TRBD1	TRBJ1-3	CASSWGPGTAGNTIYF
TRBV7-2	13	-	TRBJ2-1	CASTLQGFGEQFF
TRBV30	15	-	TRBJ2-7	CAWSVRGRVSYEQYF
TRBV5-1	14	-	TRBJ2-5	CASSLGTNQETQYF
TRBV13	15	TRBD1	TRBJ1-3	CASSSQGAKGNTIYF
TRBV5-1	15	-	TRBJ1-1	CASSLAGGAGTEAFF
TRBV25-1	13	-	TRBJ1-1	CASSGRGGAEAFF
TRBV5-4	14	-	TRBJ2-4	CASSLSGAKNIQYF
TRBV18	15	-	TRBJ1-3	CASSPPGDSGNTIYF
TRBV7-8	13	-	TRBJ2-4	CASSISMTNIQYF
TRBV28	12	TRBD2	TRBJ2-7	CASTIPGLGVYF
TRBV6-5	12	-	TRBJ1-2	CASADNDYGYTF
TRBV7-2	15	-	TRBJ2-3	CASSSTGTSTDTQYF
TRBV5-1	14	-	TRBJ2-3	CASSAGQITDTQYF
TRBV6-1	13	-	TRBJ2-7	CASRQSSGYEQYF
TRBV27	16	TRBD1	TRBJ2-1	CASSPFQGVSYNEQFF
TRBV18	15	-	TRBJ2-7	CASSATGPISYEQYF
TRBV7-2	15	-	TRBJ2-7	CASSLGSGASYEQYF